This T cell receptor beta chain was sequenced for a study of metastatic and nonmetastatic thyroid tumors. The V gene lost 0 bases and the J gene lost 6 bases, with 8 bases spanning the gap. This CDR3 spans 13 amino acids. Germline V gene lookup returns CDR1 MNHEY and CDR2 SVGAGI. MiXCR reprocessed the PCR reads for TCRdb. The sample yields about 39,000 clones, 18% seen once. None of the patients had undergone any treatment ahead of thyroid surgery. This clone was observed many times. The sequence was obtained from a female donor with papillary thyroid cancer or a benign thyroid nodule (not recorded which). Some clones in this sample may be carry-over from other donors' samples. The chain recombines TRBV6-5 with TRBJ1-2; D remains ambiguous. Specimen: tumor tissue. In nucleotides, the CDR3 is TGTGCCAGCAGTTACTCGGCGAGGAATGGCTACACCTTC. Protein product: CASSYSARNGYTF.